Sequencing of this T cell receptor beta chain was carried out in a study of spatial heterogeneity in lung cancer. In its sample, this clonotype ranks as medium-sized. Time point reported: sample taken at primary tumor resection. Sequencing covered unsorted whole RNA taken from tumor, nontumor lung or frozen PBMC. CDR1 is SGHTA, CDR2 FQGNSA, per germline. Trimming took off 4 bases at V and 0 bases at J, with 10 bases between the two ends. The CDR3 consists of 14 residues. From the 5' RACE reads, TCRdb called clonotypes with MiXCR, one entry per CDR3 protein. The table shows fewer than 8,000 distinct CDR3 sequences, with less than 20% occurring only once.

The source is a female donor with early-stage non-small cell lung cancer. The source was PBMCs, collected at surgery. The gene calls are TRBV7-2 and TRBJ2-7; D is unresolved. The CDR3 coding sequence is TGTGCCAGCAGCTCTACAGATCTCTCCTACGAGCAGTACTTC. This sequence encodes CASSSTDLSYEQYF.